The sequence of this T cell receptor (beta chain) was determined in a study of shared clonotypes between healthy human individuals. Turning to this clone: Its antigen is undetermined.

The CDR3 extends over 18 amino acids. CDR1 SGDLS and CDR2 YYNGEE come from the germline V gene. V dropped 0 bases and J dropped 2 bases, with 17 bases sitting between them. The data were produced by immunoSEQ multiplex PCR, yet TCRdb's version contains in-frame clones alone and is incomplete. The data contain around 620,000 clones, around 96% of them singletons. Overall study results and limits: Sampling was confined to blood; repertoires within tissues likely differ.

CD45RO-negative, CCR7-positively selected cells formed the naive CD8 fraction, excluding terminally differentiated effector memory CD45RA+ cells. Sequencing used naive CD8+ T cells sorted from blood. J is TRBJ2-2 and V is TRBV9; D possibly corresponds to TRBD2 (5 bases). This sequence originates from a woman aged 25 to 39 in good health. CDR3 bases: TGTGCCAGCAGCGTAGGCCCCGGAAGCAGCGGCAACACCGGGGAGCTGTTTTTT. It translates to CASSVGPGSSGNTGELFF.